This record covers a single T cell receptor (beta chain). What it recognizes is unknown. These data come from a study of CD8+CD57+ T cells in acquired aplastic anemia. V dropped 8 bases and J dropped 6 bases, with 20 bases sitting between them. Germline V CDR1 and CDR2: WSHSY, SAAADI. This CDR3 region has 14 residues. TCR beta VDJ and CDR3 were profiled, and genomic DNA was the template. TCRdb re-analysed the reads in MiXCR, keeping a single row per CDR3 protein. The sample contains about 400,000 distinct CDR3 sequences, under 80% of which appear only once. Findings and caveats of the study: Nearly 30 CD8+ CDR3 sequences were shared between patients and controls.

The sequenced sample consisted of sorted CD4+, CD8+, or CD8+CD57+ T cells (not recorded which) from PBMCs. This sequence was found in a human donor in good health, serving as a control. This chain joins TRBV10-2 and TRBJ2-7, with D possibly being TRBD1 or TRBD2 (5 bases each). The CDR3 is CASRCGDSRGEQYF. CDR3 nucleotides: TGCGCCAGCCGCTGTGGCGACAGCCGGGGCGAGCAGTACTTC.